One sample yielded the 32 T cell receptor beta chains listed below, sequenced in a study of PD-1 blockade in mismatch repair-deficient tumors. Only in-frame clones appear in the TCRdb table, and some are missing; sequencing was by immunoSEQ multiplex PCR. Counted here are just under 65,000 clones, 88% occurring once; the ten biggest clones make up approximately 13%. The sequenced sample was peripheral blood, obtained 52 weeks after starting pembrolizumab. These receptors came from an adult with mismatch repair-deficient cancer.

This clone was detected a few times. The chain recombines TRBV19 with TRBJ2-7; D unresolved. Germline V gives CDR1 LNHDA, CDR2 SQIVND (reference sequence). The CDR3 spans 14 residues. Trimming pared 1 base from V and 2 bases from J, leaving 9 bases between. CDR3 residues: CASSIGRHPYEQYF. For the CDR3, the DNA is TGTGCCAGTAGTATAGGGAGACACCCCTACGAGCAGTACTTC.

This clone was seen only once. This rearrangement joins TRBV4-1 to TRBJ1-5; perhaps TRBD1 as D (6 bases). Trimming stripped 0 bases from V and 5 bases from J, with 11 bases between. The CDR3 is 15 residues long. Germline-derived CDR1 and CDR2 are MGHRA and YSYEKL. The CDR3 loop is CASSQDQGLDQPQHF. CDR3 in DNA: TGCGCCAGCAGCCAAGATCAGGGGCTGGATCAGCCCCAGCATTTT.

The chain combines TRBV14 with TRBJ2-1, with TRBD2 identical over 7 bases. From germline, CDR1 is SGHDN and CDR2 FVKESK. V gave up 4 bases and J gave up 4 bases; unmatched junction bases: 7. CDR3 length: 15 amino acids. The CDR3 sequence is CASSREGPSYNEQFF. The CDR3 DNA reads TGTGCCAGCAGCCGGGAGGGTCCGTCTTACAATGAGCAGTTCTTC. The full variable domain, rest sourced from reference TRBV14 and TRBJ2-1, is EAGVTQFPSHSVIEKGQTVTLRCDPISGHDNLYWYRRVMGKEIKFLLHFVKESKQDESGMPNNRFLAERTGGTYSTLKVQPAELEDSGVYFCASSREGPSYNEQFFGPGTRLTVL.

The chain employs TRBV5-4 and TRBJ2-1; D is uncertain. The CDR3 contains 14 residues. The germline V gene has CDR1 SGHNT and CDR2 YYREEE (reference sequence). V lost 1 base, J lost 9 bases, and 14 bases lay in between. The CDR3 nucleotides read TGTGCCAGCAGCTTGTATCGAGAATTCAGTGAGCAGTTCTTC. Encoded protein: CASSLYREFSEQFF.

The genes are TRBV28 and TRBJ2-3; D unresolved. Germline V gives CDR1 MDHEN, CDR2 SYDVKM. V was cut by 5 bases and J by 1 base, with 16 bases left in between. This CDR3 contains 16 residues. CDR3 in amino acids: CASSPHGSRRTDTQYF. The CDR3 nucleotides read TGTGCCAGCAGTCCTCACGGTAGCAGACGCACAGATACGCAGTATTTT. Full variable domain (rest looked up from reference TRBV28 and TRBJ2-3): DVKVTQSSRYLVKRTGEKVFLECVQDMDHENMFWYRQDPGLGLRLIYFSYDVKMKEKGDIPEGYSVSREKKERFSLILESASTNQTSMYLCASSPHGSRRTDTQYFGPGTRLTVL.

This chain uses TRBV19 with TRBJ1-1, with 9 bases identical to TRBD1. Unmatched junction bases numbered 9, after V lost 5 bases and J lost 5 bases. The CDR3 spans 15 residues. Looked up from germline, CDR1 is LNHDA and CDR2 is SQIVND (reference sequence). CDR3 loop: CASSPRETGGTEAFF. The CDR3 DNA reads TGTGCCAGTAGTCCTAGGGAGACAGGGGGGACTGAAGCTTTCTTT.

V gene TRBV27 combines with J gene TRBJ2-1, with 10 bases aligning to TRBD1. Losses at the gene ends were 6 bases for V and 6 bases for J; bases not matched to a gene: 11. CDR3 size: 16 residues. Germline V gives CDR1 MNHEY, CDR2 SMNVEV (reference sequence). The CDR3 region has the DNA TGTGCCAGCAGCCTAAGACACGGACAGGGGGGCAATGAGCAGTTCTTC. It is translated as CASSLRHGQGGNEQFF.

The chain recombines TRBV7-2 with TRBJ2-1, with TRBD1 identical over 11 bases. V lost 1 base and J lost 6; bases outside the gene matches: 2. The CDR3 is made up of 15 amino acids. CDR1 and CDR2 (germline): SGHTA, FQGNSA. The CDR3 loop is CASSLVGTGGNEQFF. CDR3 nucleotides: TGTGCCAGCAGCTTAGTGGGGACAGGGGGCAATGAGCAGTTCTTC.

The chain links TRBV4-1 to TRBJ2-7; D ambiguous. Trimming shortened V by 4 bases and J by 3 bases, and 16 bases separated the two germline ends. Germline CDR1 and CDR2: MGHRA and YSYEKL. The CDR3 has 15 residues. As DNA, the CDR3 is TGCGCCAGCAGCCGTATCGCAGGATTACGCTACGAGCAGTACTTC. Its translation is CASSRIAGLRYEQYF.

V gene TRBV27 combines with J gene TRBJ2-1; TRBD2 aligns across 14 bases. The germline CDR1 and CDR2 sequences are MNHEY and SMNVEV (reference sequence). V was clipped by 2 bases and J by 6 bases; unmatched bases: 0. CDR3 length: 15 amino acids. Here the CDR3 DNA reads TGTGCCAGCAGTTTAGGGACTAGCGGGAGCAATGAGCAGTTCTTC. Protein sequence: CASSLGTSGSNEQFF.

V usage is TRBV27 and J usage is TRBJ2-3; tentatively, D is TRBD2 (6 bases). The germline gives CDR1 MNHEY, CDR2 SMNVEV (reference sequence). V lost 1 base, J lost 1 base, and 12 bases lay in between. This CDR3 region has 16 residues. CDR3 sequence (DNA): TGTGCCAGCAGTTTATTGGCGGGGCCTGGCACAGATACGCAGTATTTT. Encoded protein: CASSLLAGPGTDTQYF.

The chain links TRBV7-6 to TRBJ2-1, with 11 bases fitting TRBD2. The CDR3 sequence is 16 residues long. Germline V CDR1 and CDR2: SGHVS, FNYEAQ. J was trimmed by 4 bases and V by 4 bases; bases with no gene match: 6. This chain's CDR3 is CASSSLTSGVYNEQFF. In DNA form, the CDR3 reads TGTGCCAGCAGCTCCCTGACTAGCGGGGTTTACAATGAGCAGTTCTTC.

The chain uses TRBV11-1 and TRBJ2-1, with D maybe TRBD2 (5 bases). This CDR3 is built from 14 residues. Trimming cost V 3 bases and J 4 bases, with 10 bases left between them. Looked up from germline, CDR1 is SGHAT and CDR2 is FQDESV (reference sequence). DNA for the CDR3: TGTGCCAGCAGCTTCCTGACGGGATACAATGAGCAGTTCTTC. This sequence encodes CASSFLTGYNEQFF.

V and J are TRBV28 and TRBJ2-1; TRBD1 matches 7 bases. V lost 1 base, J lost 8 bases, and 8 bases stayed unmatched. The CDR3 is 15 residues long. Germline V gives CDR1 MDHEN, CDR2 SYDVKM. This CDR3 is CASSLSTGRLDEQFF. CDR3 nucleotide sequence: TGTGCCAGCAGTTTATCGACAGGGCGGTTGGATGAGCAGTTCTTC.

The CDR3 nucleotides are TGTGCCAGCAGCCCCCGGGGAAGGGAAGAACTGTTTTTT. The encoded protein is CASSPRGREELFF. The chain joins TRBV7-9 to TRBJ1-4; the D is unclear. V lost 5 bases and J lost 12, with 16 bases in between. The CDR3 sequence is 13 residues long. Germline values: CDR1 SEHNR, CDR2 FQNEAQ (reference sequence).

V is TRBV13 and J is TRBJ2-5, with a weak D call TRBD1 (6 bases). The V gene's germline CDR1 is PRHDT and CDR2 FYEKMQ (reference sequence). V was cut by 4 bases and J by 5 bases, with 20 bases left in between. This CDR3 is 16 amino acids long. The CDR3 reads CASSSQGRGSGETQYF. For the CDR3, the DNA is TGTGCCAGCAGCTCTCAGGGCAGGGGAAGTGGGGAGACCCAGTACTTC.

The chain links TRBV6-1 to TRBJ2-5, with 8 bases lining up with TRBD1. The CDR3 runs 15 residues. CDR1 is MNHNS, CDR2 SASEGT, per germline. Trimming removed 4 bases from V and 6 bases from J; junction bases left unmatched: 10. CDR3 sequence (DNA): TGTGCCAGCAGTGCAGCCATGGGACAGGTAAAGACCCAGTACTTC. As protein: CASSAAMGQVKTQYF.

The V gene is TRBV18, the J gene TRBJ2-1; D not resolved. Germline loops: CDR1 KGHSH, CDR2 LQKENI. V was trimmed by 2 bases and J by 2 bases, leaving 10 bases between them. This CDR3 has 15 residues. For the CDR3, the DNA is TGTGCCAGCTCACCAGAGATCGACCCCTACAATGAGCAGTTCTTC. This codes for CASSPEIDPYNEQFF.

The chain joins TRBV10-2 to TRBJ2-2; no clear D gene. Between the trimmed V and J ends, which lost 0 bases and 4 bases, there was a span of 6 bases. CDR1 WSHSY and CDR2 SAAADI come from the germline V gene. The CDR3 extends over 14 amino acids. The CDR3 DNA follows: TGCGCCAGCAGTGAGTCGAGTGGCACCGGGGAGCTGTTTTTT. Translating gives CASSESSGTGELFF.

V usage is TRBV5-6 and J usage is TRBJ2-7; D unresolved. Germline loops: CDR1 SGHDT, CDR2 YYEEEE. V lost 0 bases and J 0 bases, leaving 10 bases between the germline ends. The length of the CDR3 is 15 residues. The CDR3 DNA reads TGTGCCAGCAGCTTGGCTCGCATTACCTCCTACGAGCAGTACTTC. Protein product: CASSLARITSYEQYF.

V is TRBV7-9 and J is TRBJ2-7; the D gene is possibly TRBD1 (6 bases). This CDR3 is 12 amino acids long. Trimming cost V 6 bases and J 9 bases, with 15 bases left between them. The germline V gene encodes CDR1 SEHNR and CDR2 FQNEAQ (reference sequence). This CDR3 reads CASSSQGLGQYF. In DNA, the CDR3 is TGTGCCAGCAGTTCACAGGGCCTAGGGCAGTACTTC.

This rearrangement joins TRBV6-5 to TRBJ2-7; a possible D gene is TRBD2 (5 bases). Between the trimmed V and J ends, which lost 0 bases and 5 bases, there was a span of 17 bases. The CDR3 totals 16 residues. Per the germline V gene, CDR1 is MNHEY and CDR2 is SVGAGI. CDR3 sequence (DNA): TGTGCCAGCAGTTACTCGGGTCCTCGGGGAGAGGACGAGCAGTACTTC. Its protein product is CASSYSGPRGEDEQYF.

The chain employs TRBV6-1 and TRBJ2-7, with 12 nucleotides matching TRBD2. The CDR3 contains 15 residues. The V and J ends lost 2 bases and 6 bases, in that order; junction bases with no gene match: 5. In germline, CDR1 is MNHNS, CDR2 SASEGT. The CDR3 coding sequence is TGTGCCAGCAGTGAAATGCTAGCGGGAGGGTCCGAGCAGTACTTC. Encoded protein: CASSEMLAGGSEQYF.

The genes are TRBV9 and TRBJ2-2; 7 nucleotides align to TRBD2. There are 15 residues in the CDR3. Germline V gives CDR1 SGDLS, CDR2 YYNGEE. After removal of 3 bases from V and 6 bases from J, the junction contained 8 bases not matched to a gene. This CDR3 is CASSGGLGAAGELFF. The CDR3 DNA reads TGTGCCAGCAGCGGTGGACTAGGCGCGGCCGGGGAGCTGTTTTTT.

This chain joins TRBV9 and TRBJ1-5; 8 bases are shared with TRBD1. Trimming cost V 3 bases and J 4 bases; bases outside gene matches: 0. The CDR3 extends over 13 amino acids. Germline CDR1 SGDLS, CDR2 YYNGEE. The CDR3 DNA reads TGTGCCAGCAGCGGGACAGGGAATCAGCCCCAGCATTTT. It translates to CASSGTGNQPQHF. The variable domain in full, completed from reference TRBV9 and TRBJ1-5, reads DSGVTQTPKHLITATGQRVTLRCSPRSGDLSVYWYQQSLDQGLQFLIQYYNGEERAKGNILERFSAQQFPDLHSELNLSSLELGDSALYFCASSGTGNQPQHFGDGTRLSIL.

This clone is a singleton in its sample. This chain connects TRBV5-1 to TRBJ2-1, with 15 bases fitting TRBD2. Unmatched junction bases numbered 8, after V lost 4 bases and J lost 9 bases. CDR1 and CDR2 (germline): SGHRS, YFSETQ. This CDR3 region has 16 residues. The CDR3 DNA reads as TGCGCCAGCAGCCCCCGGACTAGCGGGAGGGTGGCTGAGCAGTTCTTC. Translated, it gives CASSPRTSGRVAEQFF.

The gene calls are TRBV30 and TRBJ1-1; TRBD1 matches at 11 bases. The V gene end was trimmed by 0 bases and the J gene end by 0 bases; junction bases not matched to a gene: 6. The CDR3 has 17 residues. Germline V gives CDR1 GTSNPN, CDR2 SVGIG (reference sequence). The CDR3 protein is CAWSVLRDRGLNTEAFF. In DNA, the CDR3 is TGTGCCTGGAGTGTACTTAGGGACAGGGGGTTGAACACTGAAGCTTTCTTT.

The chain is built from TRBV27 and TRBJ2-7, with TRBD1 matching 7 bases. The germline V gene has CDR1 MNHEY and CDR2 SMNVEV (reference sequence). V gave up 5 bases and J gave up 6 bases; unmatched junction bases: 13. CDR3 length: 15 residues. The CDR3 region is CASSGQTGFFSEQYF. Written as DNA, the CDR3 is TGTGCCAGCAGTGGCCAGACAGGGTTTTTCAGCGAGCAGTACTTC.

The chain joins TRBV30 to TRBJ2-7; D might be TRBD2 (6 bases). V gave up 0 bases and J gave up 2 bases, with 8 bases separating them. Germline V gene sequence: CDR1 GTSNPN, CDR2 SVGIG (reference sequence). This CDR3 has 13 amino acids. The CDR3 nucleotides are TGTGCCTGGAGTGTACGGGGGACCTACGAGCAGTACTTC. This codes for CAWSVRGTYEQYF.

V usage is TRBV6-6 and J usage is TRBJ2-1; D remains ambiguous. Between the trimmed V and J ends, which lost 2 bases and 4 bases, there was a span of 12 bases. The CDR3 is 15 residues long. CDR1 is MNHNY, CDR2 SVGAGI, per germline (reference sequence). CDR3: CASSYGPTDYNEQFF. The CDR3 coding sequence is TGTGCCAGCAGTTACGGGCCCACAGATTACAATGAGCAGTTCTTC.

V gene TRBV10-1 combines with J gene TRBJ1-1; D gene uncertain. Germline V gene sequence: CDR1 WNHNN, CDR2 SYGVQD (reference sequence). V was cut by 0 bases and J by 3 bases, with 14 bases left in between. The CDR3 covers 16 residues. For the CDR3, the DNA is TGCGCCAGCAGTGAGTCATTTTGGTGCATACACACTGAAGCTTTCTTT. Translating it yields CASSESFWCIHTEAFF.

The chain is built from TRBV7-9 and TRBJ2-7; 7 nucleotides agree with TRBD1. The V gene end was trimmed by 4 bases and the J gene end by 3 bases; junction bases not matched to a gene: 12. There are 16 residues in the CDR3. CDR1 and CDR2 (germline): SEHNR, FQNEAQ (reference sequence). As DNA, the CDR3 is TGTGCCAGCAGCTCAGCAGGGACAGCACAGTACTACGAGCAGTACTTC. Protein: CASSSAGTAQYYEQYF.